This T cell receptor (beta chain) comes out of a study of neoadjuvant nivolumab and ipilimumab in lung cancer. Study-wide results and limits: Resected-tumor TCR richness correlated positively with pretherapy blood richness.

Repertoires were generated with immunoSEQ multiplex PCR, while TCRdb's copy carries only in-frame clones and drops some. Of some 17,000 clones in the sample, 60% to 80% were seen once. The V end was cut by 5 bases, the J end by 3 bases, with 8 bases between. This CDR3 is 13 amino acids long. Germline values: CDR1 SGHNT, CDR2 YENEEA. Turning to this clone: What it binds is unknown.

Material: tumor tissue, obtained after neoadjuvant nivolumab, alone or with ipilimumab, at or shortly before surgery. The clonotype comes from an adult with non-small cell lung cancer. This chain joins TRBV11-3 and TRBJ2-1, with D possibly matching TRBD2 (6 bases). In DNA form, the CDR3 reads TGTGCCAGCAGCCTCGGGGGCTACAATGAGCAGTTCTTC. Its translation: CASSLGGYNEQFF.